A selection of T cell receptor beta chains follows, all from one sample in a study of shared clonotypes between healthy human individuals. The assay was immunoSEQ multiplex PCR, and TCRdb's table has in-frame clones only and misses some. The top ten hold around 1.5% of the sample, which has roughly 1 million clones, around 76% seen once. Sequenced input: memory CD4+ T cells sorted from blood. The receptors here all came from a man aged 18 to 30 in good health. Both conserved end residues are part of each CDR3. Fields, in order: D gene, J gene, clone size, V gene, CDR3 protein, CDR3 DNA. The D gene is left open where the match is weak. Not all rows give a size; the values are once, few, many and, for expanded clones, a class.

-	TRBJ1-4	many	TRBV4-3	CASSQDPSGIGEKLFF	TGCGCCAGCAGCCAAGATCCATCCGGGATTGGGGAAAAACTGTTTTTT
TRBD2	TRBJ2-6	once	TRBV19	CASKLAGVASGANVLTF	TGTGCCAGTAAACTAGCGGGGGTTGCCTCTGGGGCCAACGTCCTGACTTTC
-	TRBJ2-7	-	TRBV6-5	CASSRTEESEQYF	TGTGCCAGCAGCCGGACGGAGGAATCCGAGCAGTACTTC
TRBD1	TRBJ1-2	-	TRBV11-2	CASSLGTGSDGYTF	TGTGCCAGCAGCTTAGGGACAGGGAGCGATGGCTACACCTTC
-	TRBJ1-2	-	TRBV5-1	CASSSGGYGYTF	TGCGCCAGCAGTTCCGGGGGCTATGGCTACACCTTC
TRBD2	TRBJ2-1	-	TRBV5-1	CASSRGLGDNNEQFF	TGCGCCAGCAGCCGCGGACTAGGGGATAACAATGAGCAGTTCTTC
-	TRBJ2-1	few	TRBV2	CASSGRDNYNEQFF	TGTGCCAGCAGTGGAAGGGACAACTACAATGAGCAGTTCTTC
-	TRBJ2-5	-	TRBV28	CASTEEETQYF	TGTGCCAGCACAGAGGAAGAGACCCAGTACTTC
-	TRBJ2-1	-	TRBV30	CAWSVSRGEQFF	TGTGCCTGGAGTGTTTCAAGGGGAGAGCAGTTCTTC
-	TRBJ2-7	-	TRBV4-1	CASGASRLSSYEQYF	TGCGCCAGCGGAGCCTCCCGACTTAGCTCCTACGAGCAGTACTTC
-	TRBJ1-2	few	TRBV5-4	CASSLGVGNPGGYTF	TGTGCCAGCAGCTTGGGTGTAGGGAACCCCGGTGGCTACACCTTC
-	TRBJ2-1	-	TRBV10-3	CAISSRGVPYNEQFF	TGTGCCATCAGTAGCAGGGGGGTCCCCTACAATGAGCAGTTCTTC
TRBD1	TRBJ2-2	-	TRBV4-1	CASSQGQGSGELFF	TGCGCCAGCAGCCAGGGACAGGGTTCCGGGGAGCTGTTTTTT
-	TRBJ2-3	-	TRBV11-2	CASSLTGGKSSTDTQYF	TGTGCCAGCAGCCTCACGGGCGGCAAATCTAGCACAGATACGCAGTATTTT
TRBD1	TRBJ1-2	-	TRBV6-5	CASSPGGAVYGYTF	TGTGCCAGCAGTCCAGGGGGCGCCGTATATGGCTACACCTTC
-	TRBJ2-7	-	TRBV5-1	CASSLISTMSYEQYF	TGCGCCAGCAGCTTGATTAGCACCATGTCCTACGAGCAGTACTTC
-	TRBJ1-5	-	TRBV10-3	CAISADSSNQPQHF	TGTGCCATCAGTGCGGACAGTAGCAATCAGCCCCAGCATTTT
-	TRBJ1-2	-	TRBV7-9	CASSQYFRQHTYGYTF	TGTGCCAGCAGCCAGTACTTTAGACAGCACACCTATGGCTACACCTTC
-	TRBJ2-1	-	TRBV4-1	CASSQDPSASSYNEQFF	TGCGCCAGCAGCCAAGATCCCAGCGCGAGCTCCTACAATGAGCAGTTCTTC
-	TRBJ2-5	once	TRBV7-9	CASSPRAGFQETQYF	TGTGCCAGCAGCCCTAGGGCGGGGTTCCAAGAGACCCAGTACTTC
-	TRBJ1-1	few	TRBV19	CASSKDPHTEAFF	TGTGCCAGTAGCAAAGACCCGCACACTGAAGCTTTCTTT
-	TRBJ1-2	few	TRBV5-1	CASSFVGAGDYGYTF	TGCGCCAGCAGCTTCGTGGGGGCGGGAGACTATGGCTACACCTTC
TRBD1	TRBJ2-6	-	TRBV7-9	CASSRGQAGGANVLTF	TGTGCCAGCAGCCGGGGACAGGCAGGGGGGGCCAACGTCCTGACTTTC
TRBD1	TRBJ2-3	-	TRBV4-1	CASSPGQGATTDTQYF	TGCGCCAGCAGCCCCGGACAGGGGGCGACAACAGATACGCAGTATTTT
-	TRBJ2-3	once	TRBV7-6	CASSLRGTSTDTQYF	TGTGCCAGCAGCTTACGGGGTACTAGCACAGATACGCAGTATTTT
-	TRBJ1-3	few	TRBV30	CAWRLFGTDTGNTIYF	TGTGCCTGGAGGCTGTTTGGGACTGACACTGGAAACACCATATATTTT
-	TRBJ2-3	few	TRBV4-2	CASSQDEPDTQYF	TGTGCCAGCAGCCAAGATGAACCAGATACGCAGTATTTT
TRBD2	TRBJ2-7	-	TRBV27	CASRLAGYSYEQYF	TGTGCCAGCAGACTAGCGGGGTACTCCTACGAGCAGTACTTC
-	TRBJ2-5	-	TRBV9	CASSPPWSETQYF	TGTGCCAGCAGCCCCCCGTGGTCTGAGACCCAGTACTTC
TRBD1	TRBJ2-3	-	TRBV18	CASSNSGGGSDTQYF	TGTGCCAGCTCCAACTCAGGGGGTGGCTCAGATACGCAGTATTTT
TRBD1	TRBJ2-2	-	TRBV5-1	CASSLEGARTGELFF	TGCGCCAGCAGCTTGGAGGGGGCCAGGACCGGGGAGCTGTTTTTT
TRBD1	TRBJ2-7	once	TRBV4-3	CASSPYSGTGGYEQYF	TGCGCCAGCAGCCCATACTCCGGGACAGGGGGCTACGAGCAGTACTTC
TRBD1	TRBJ1-2	once	TRBV4-3	CASSQVAGGDRANYGYTF	TGCGCCAGCAGCCAAGTAGCAGGGGGAGACCGGGCTAACTATGGCTACACCTTC
-	TRBJ2-7	-	TRBV6-1	CASGGSSYEQYF	TGTGCCAGCGGGGGTAGCTCCTACGAGCAGTACTTC
-	TRBJ2-7	few	TRBV20-1	CSASGDEQYF	TGCAGTGCTAGTGGTGATGAGCAGTACTTC
-	TRBJ1-3	-	TRBV19	CASSTGQRSGNTIYF	TGTGCCAGTAGTACAGGCCAGCGCTCTGGAAACACCATATATTTT
TRBD1	TRBJ2-7	-	TRBV5-5	CASSLAGTASYEQYF	TGTGCCAGCAGCTTGGCGGGGACAGCCTCCTACGAGCAGTACTTC
TRBD1	TRBJ2-7	once	TRBV2	CASTRDRGGEQYF	TGTGCCAGCACCCGGGACAGGGGAGGCGAGCAGTACTTC
-	TRBJ1-1	-	TRBV14	CASGHLRGTEAFF	TGTGCCAGCGGACACCTAAGGGGAACTGAAGCTTTCTTT
-	TRBJ2-1	-	TRBV6-4	CASSDCRTAANFSYNEQFF	TGTGCCAGCAGTGACTGCCGGACAGCTGCCAATTTTTCCTACAATGAGCAGTTCTTC
-	TRBJ1-5	-	TRBV11-2	CASSLDRNQPQHF	TGTGCCAGCAGCTTGGATCGCAATCAGCCCCAGCATTTT
-	TRBJ2-2	-	TRBV28	CASSPQIGGGGGNTGELFF	TGTGCCAGCAGCCCCCAGATTGGGGGGGGCGGAGGGAACACCGGGGAGCTGTTTTTT
-	TRBJ1-1	-	TRBV11-3	CASSLATGYEAFF	TGTGCCAGCAGCTTAGCGACCGGGTATGAAGCTTTCTTT
TRBD1	TRBJ1-1	-	TRBV6-5	CASRPQGALGTEAFF	TGTGCCAGCAGGCCCCAGGGGGCGCTTGGCACTGAAGCTTTCTTT
-	TRBJ2-3	-	TRBV4-1	CASSPREQSSTDTQYF	TGCGCCAGCAGCCCGAGGGAACAGAGTAGCACAGATACGCAGTATTTT
-	TRBJ1-2	-	TRBV5-1	CASREGIASYYGYTF	TGCGCCAGCAGGGAAGGGATCGCCTCGTACTATGGCTACACCTTC
-	TRBJ2-3	-	TRBV11-2	CASRQAGRGGDTQYF	TGTGCCAGCAGGCAAGCGGGAAGGGGGGGAGATACGCAGTATTTT
TRBD1	TRBJ2-7	-	TRBV10-1	CASSPSLGTGAHEQYF	TGCGCCAGCAGTCCGTCACTCGGGACAGGGGCCCACGAGCAGTACTTC
-	TRBJ1-4	-	TRBV5-1	CASSLLPATNEKLFF	TGCGCCAGCAGCTTGTTACCAGCAACTAATGAAAAACTGTTTTTT
-	TRBJ1-1	-	TRBV4-2	CASSQQGQTNTEAFF	TGTGCCAGCAGCCAACAGGGGCAGACGAACACTGAAGCTTTCTTT
-	TRBJ2-1	-	TRBV29-1	CSASDPYNEQFF	TGCAGCGCCAGCGATCCCTACAATGAGCAGTTCTTC
TRBD2	TRBJ2-5	once	TRBV30	CAWSEFSGVQETQYF	TGTGCCTGGAGTGAGTTTAGCGGGGTCCAAGAGACCCAGTACTTC
-	TRBJ1-3	many	TRBV19	CATLGDSAGGNTIYF	TGTGCCACATTAGGGGACTCCGCGGGAGGAAACACCATATATTTT
-	TRBJ2-1	-	TRBV6-1	CASSKGVSSNEQFF	TGTGCCAGCAGTAAAGGGGTGAGCAGTAATGAGCAGTTCTTC